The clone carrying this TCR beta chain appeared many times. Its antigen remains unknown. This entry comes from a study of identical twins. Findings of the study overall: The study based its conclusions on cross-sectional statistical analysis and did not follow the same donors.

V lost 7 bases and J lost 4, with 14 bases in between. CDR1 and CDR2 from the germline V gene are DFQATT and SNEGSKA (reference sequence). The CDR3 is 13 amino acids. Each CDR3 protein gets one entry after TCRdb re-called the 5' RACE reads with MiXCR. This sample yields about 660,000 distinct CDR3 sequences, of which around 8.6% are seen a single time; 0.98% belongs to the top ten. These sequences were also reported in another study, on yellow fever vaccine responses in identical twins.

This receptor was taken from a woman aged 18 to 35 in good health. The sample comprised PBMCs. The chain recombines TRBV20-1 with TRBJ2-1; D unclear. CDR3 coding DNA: TGCAGTGTTCAAAGGGAAAGATACAATGAGCAGTTCTTC. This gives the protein CSVQRERYNEQFF.